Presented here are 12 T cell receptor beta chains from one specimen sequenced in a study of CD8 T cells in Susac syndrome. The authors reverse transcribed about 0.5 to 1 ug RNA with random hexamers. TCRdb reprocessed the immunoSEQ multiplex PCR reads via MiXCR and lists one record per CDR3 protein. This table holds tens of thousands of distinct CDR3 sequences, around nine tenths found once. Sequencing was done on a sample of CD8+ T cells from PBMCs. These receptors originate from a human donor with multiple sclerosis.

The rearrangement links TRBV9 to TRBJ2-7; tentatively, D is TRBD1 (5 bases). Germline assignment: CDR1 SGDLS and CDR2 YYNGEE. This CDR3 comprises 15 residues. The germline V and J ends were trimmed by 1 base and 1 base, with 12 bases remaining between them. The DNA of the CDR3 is TGTGCCAGCAGCGTAAGTCAGGGTTGGTCCTACGAGCAGTACTTC. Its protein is CASSVSQGWSYEQYF. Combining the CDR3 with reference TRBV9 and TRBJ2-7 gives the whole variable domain DSGVTQTPKHLITATGQRVTLRCSPRSGDLSVYWYQQSLDQGLQFLIQYYNGEERAKGNILERFSAQQFPDLHSELNLSSLELGDSALYFCASSVSQGWSYEQYFGPGTRLTVT.

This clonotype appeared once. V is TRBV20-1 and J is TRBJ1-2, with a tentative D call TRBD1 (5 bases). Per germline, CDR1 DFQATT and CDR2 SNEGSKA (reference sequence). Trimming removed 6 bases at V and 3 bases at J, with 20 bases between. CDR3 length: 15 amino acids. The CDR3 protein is CSAKGPDSPDYGYTF. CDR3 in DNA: TGCAGTGCCAAGGGTCCAGACAGCCCGGACTATGGCTACACCTTC.

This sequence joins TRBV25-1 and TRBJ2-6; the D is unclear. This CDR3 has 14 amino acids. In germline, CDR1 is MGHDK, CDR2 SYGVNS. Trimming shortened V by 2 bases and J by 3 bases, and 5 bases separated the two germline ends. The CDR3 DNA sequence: TGTGCCAGCAGTGAAGGGTTTGGGGCCAACGTCCTGACTTTC. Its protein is CASSEGFGANVLTF.

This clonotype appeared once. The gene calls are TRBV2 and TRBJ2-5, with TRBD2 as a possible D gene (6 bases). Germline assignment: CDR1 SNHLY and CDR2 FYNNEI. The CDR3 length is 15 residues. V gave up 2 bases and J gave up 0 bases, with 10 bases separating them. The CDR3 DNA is TGTGCCAGCAGTGAATGGGGGGTTAACCAAGAGACCCAGTACTTC. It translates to CASSEWGVNQETQYF.

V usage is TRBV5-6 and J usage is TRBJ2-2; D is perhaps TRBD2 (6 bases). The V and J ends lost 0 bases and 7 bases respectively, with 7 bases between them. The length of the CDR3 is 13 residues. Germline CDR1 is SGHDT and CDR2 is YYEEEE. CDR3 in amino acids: CASSLGGVGELFF. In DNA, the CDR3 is TGTGCCAGCAGCTTGGGGGGGGTCGGGGAGCTGTTTTTT.

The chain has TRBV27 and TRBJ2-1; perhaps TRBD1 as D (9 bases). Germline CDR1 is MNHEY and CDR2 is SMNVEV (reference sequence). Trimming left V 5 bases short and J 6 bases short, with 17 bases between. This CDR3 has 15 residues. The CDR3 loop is CASSAIAGQGNEQFF. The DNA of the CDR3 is TGTGCCAGCAGTGCTATAGCGGGACAGGGCAATGAGCAGTTCTTC.

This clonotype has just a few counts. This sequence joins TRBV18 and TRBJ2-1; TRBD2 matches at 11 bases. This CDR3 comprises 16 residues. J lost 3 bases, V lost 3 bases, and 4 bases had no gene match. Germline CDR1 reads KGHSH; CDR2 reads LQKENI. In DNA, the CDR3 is TGTGCCAGCTCACCCCGACTAGCGGGAATCTACAATGAGCAGTTCTTC. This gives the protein CASSPRLAGIYNEQFF. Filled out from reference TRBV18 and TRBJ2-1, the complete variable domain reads NAGVMQNPRHLVRRRGQEARLRCSPMKGHSHVYWYRQLPEEGLKFMVYLQKENIIDESGMPKERFSAEFPKEGPSILRIQQVVRGDSAAYFCASSPRLAGIYNEQFFGPGTRLTVL.

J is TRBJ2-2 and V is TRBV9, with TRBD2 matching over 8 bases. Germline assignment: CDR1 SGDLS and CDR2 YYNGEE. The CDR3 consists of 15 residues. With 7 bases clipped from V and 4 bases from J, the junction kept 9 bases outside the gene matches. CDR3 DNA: TGTGCCAGCCAGAATAGCGGGACATCCACCGGGGAGCTGTTTTTT. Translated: CASQNSGTSTGELFF.

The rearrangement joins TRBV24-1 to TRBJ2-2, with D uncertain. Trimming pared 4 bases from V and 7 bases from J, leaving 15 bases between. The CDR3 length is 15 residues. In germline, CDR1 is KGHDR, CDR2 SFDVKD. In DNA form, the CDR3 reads TGTGCCACCAGTGACGGCCGAAGGTTGTACGGGGAGCTGTTTTTT. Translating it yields CATSDGRRLYGELFF.

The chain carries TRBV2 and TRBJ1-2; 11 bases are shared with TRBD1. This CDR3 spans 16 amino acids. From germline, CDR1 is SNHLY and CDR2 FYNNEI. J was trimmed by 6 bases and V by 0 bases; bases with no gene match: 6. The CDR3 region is CASSEALWDRGDGYTF. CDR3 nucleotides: TGTGCCAGCAGTGAAGCGCTTTGGGACAGGGGGGATGGCTACACCTTC.

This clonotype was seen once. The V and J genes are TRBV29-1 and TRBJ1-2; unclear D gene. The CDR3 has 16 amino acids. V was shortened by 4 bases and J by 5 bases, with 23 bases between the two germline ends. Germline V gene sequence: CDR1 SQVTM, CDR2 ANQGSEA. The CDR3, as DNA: TGCAGCGTTGGGGATACACCGACGGACCCGCTATATGGCTACACCTTC. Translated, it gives CSVGDTPTDPLYGYTF.

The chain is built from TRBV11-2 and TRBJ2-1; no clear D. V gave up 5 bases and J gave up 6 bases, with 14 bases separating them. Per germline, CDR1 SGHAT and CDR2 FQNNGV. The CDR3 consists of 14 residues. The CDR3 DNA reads TGTGCCAGCAGCCCATCTCCCTTCGGCAATGAGCAGTTCTTC. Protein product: CASSPSPFGNEQFF. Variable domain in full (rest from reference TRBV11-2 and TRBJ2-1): EAGVAQSPRYKIIEKRQSVAFWCNPISGHATLYWYQQILGQGPKLLIQFQNNGVVDDSQLPKDRFSAERLKGVDSTLKIQPAKLEDSAVYLCASSPSPFGNEQFFGPGTRLTVL.